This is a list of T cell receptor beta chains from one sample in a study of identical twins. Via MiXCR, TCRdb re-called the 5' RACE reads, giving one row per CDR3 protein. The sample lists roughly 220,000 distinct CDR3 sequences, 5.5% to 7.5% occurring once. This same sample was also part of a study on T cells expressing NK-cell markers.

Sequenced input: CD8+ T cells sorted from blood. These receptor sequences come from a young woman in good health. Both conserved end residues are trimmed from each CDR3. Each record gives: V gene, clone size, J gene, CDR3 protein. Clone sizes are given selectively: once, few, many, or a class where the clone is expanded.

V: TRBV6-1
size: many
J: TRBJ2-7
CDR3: ASGLGASYEQY

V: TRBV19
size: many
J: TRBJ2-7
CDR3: ASSIGGNEQY

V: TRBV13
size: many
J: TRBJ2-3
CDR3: ASSFDTQY

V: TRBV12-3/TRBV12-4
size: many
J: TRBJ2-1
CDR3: ASSTGTTYNEQF

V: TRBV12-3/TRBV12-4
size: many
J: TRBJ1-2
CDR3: ASSAGQVGGYT

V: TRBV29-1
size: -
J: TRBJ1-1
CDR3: SVRGRDEAF

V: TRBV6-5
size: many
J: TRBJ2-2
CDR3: ASGGLPGELF

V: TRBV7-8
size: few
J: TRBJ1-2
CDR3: ASSLIGTGPYGYT

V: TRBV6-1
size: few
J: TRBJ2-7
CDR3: ASSTSLGRSYEQY

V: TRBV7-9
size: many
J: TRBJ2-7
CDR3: ASSDRSEQY

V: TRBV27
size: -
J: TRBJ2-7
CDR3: ASSLSGNSYEQY

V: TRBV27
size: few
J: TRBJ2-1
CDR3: ASSAGLAGGHLWNEQF

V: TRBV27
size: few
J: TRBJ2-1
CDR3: ASSLNWGNYNEQF

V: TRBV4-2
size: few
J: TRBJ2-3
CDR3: ASSPRGRGGRGTDTQY

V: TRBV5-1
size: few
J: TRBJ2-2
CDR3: ASSLEGPTRLAGIGELF

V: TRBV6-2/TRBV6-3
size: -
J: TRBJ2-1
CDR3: ASSAGLAGRQF

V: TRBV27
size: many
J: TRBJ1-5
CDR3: ASSLYTVTGAEQPQH

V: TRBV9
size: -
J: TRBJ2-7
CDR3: ASSPSGVAGEQY

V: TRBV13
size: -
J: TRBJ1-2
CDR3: ASSPPAGGNGYT

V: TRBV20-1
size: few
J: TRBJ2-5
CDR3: SARTASWETQY

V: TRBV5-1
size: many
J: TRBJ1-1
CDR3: ASSSEGGTEAF

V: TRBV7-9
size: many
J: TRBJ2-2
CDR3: ASSPGTSGPGELF

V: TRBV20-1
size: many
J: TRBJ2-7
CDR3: SARDQGGVNEQY

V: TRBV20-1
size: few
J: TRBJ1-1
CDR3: SAFLMGEAF

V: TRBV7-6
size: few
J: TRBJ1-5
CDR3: ASSLTTVNSFGDQPQH

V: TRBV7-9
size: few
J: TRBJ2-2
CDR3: ASSLKDGGSESGELF

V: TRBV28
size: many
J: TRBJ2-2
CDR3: ASSSPREGFTGELF

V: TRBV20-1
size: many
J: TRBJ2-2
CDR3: SAPSGRKTGELF

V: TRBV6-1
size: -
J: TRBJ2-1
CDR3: ASSDPLIVWQF

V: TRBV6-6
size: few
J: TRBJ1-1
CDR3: ASSQGGITEAF

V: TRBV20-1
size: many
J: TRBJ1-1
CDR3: SARDAEAF

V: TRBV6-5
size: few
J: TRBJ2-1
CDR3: ASSYSPRGSNNEQF

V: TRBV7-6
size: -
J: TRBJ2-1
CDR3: ASSINHDYYNEQF

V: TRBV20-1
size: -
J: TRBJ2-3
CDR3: SAWGEGTDTQY

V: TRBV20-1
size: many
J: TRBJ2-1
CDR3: SARLVNEQF

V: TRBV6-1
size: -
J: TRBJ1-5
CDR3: ASSEGDRGDRQH

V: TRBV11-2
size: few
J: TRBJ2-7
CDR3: ASSYYRGSYEQY

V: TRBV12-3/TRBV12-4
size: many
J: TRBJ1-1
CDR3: ASSFGTALTNTEAF

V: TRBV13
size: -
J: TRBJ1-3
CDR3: ASRYETVSGNTIY

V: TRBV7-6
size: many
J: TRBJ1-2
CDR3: ASSPGTGGYGYT

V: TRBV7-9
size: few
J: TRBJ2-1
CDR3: ASSPKLANEQF

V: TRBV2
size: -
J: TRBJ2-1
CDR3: ASRATGSSYNEQF

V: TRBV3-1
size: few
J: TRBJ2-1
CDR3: ASTAAGSSYNEQF

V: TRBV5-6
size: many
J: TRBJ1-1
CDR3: ASSLDSSTEAF

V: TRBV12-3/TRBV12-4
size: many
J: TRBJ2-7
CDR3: ASTLAGAAYEQY

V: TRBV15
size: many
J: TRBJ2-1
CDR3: ATSRNSGRPHNEQF

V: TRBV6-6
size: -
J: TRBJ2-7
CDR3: ASSYGLFYEQY

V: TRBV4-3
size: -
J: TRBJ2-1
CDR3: ASSQDGAPLGEQF

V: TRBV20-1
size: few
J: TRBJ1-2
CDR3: SARDLGVVYGYT

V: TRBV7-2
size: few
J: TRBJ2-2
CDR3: ASSVTDTGELF

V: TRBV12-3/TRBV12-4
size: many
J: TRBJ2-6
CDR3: ASSGPMT

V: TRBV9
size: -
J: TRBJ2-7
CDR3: ASSVAGGLAYEQY

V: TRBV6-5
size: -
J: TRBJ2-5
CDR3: ASSYAASGGQETQY

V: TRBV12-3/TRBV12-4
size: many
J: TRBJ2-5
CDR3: ASSLITGVETQY

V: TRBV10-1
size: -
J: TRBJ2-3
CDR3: ASSEFSGYRTDTQY